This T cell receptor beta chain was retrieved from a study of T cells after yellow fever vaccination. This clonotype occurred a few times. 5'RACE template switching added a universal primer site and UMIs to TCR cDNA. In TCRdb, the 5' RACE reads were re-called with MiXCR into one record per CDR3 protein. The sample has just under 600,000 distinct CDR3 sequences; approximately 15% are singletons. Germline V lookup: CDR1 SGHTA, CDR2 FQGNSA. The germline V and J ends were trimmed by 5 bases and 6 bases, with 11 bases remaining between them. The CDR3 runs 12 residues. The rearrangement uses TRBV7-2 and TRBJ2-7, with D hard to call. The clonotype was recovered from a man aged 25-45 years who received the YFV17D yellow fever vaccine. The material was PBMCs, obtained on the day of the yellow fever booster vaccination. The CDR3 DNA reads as TGTGCCAGCAGCGCGGTCTTAGGCGAGCAGTACTTC. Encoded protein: CASSAVLGEQYF.